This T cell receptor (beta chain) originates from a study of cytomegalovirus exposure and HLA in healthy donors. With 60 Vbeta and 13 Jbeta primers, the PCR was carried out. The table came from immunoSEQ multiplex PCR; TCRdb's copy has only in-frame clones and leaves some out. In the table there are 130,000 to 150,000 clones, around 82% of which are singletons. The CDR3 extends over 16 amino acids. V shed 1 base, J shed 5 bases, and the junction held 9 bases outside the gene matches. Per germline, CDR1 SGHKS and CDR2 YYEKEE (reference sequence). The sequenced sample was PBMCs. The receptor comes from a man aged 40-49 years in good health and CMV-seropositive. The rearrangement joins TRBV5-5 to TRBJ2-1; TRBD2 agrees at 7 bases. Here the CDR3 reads CASSLHGPSGNNEQFF. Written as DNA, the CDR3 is TGTGCCAGCAGCTTGCATGGCCCTAGCGGAAACAATGAGCAGTTCTTC.